The 12 T cell receptor beta chains reported below all come from one sample, sequenced in a study of neoadjuvant anti-PD-1 for oral cavity cancer (dated by TCRdb to about 2021). The library was generated by the immunoSEQ multiplex PCR assay. TCRdb re-hosts the immuneACCESS table, in-frame sequences only. Its copies lack some clones; in the studies checked, an unresolved V gene accounts for under half of them, and the cause for the rest is not known. The sample includes 70,000 to 95,000 clones, with less than 85% observed a single time. The ten largest clones capture roughly 3% of the sample. The time point label of this sample denotes: before neoadjuvant nivolumab. The material was PBMCs, obtained before nivolumab (anti-PD-1) treatment. The receptor source for this set is a person aged 40 to 85 with oral cavity squamous cell carcinoma.

The chain uses TRBV2 and TRBJ2-7; D is unclear. The CDR3 has 14 amino acids. The germline V gene has CDR1 SNHLY and CDR2 FYNNEI. V lost 7 bases and J lost 0, with 13 bases in between. The CDR3 is CASIFSLSSYEQYF. In DNA form, the CDR3 reads TGTGCCAGCATTTTTTCCCTTAGCTCCTACGAGCAGTACTTC.

This clone was recorded once. The chain employs TRBV7-2 and TRBJ1-2; D is undetermined. Trimming took off 2 bases at V and 12 bases at J, with 7 bases between the two ends. The V gene's germline CDR1 is SGHTA and CDR2 FQGNSA. The CDR3 has 10 amino acids. The CDR3 loop is CASSLKGHTF. In DNA form, the CDR3 reads TGTGCCAGCAGCTTAAAAGGGCACACCTTC. The full variable domain, completed using reference TRBV7-2 and TRBJ1-2, is GAGVSQSPSNKVTEKGKDVELRCDPISGHTALYWYRQSLGQGLEFLIYFQGNSAPDKSGLPSDRFSAERTGGSVSTLTIQRTQQEDSAVYLCASSLKGHTFGSGTRLTVV.

This sequence joins TRBV19 and TRBJ1-5; TRBD1 matches at 7 bases. Losses at the gene ends were 4 bases for V and 0 bases for J; bases not matched to a gene: 6. The CDR3 is 16 amino acids. The germline CDR1 and CDR2 sequences are LNHDA and SQIVND (reference sequence). The CDR3 nucleotides are TGTGCCAGTAGTACCACAGGGGAAGTTAGCAATCAGCCCCAGCATTTT. It translates to CASSTTGEVSNQPQHF.

This chain connects TRBV5-6 to TRBJ1-5, with D tentatively TRBD1 (5 bases). The CDR3 length is 16 residues. The V end was cut by 2 bases, the J end by 4 bases, with 16 bases between. The germline CDR1 and CDR2 sequences are SGHDT and YYEEEE. CDR3 region: CASSFWADSYNQPQHF. The CDR3 DNA reads as TGTGCCAGCAGCTTCTGGGCTGACAGTTATAATCAGCCCCAGCATTTT.

V and J are TRBV11-2 and TRBJ2-5; perhaps TRBD1 as D (6 bases). The germline gives CDR1 SGHAT, CDR2 FQNNGV. V lost 6 bases and J lost 4, with 18 bases in between. The CDR3 extends over 15 amino acids. CDR3 region: CASSSTPGAPETQYF. The CDR3, as DNA: TGTGCCAGCAGTTCCACCCCAGGGGCCCCAGAGACCCAGTACTTC.

This clone was found a few times. This chain connects TRBV6-5 to TRBJ2-3; TRBD1 or TRBD2 may be the D gene (6 bases each). Trimming took off 2 bases at V and 3 bases at J, with 12 bases between the two ends. The CDR3 covers 15 residues. The germline V gene has CDR1 MNHEY and CDR2 SVGAGI. The CDR3 DNA reads TGTGCCAGCAGTTACAGTCGGGGGCGAACAGATACGCAGTATTTT. Translated, it gives CASSYSRGRTDTQYF.

The chain recombines TRBV4-1 with TRBJ2-4, with D maybe TRBD1 (7 bases). V was pared by 3 bases and J by 3 bases, with 18 bases between. This CDR3 has 17 amino acids. CDR1 MGHRA and CDR2 YSYEKL come from the germline V gene. Here the CDR3 reads CASSQPGGKDGKNIQYF. The CDR3 region has the DNA TGCGCCAGCAGCCAGCCAGGGGGGAAGGACGGCAAAAACATTCAGTACTTC.

This clone was seen a few times. The rearrangement joins TRBV5-4 to TRBJ2-2, with 7 bases matching TRBD2. Germline CDR1 is SGHNT and CDR2 is YYREEE (reference sequence). The CDR3 covers 16 residues. V lost 4 bases to trimming and J lost 0 bases; unmatched junction nucleotides: 6. The CDR3 coding sequence is TGTGCCAGCAGCCCCCCGGGGGGATCGAACACCGGGGAGCTGTTTTTT. As protein: CASSPPGGSNTGELFF.

The chain combines TRBV6-5 with TRBJ2-5, with D unresolved. Germline-derived CDR1 and CDR2 are MNHEY and SVGAGI. The length of the CDR3 is 14 residues. Deletions cut 10 bases from V and 1 base from J, with 16 bases between. CDR3 loop: CATGGAPLQETQYF. In DNA form, the CDR3 reads TGTGCCACTGGCGGAGCCCCCCTCCAAGAGACCCAGTACTTC.

The CDR3 bases are TGCGCCAGCAGCTTGGCCCCCTTGTTGAACAGAGTACTCAATGAGCAGTTCTTC. This gives the protein CASSLAPLLNRVLNEQFF. The genes are TRBV5-1 and TRBJ2-1; D call uncertain. CDR1 and CDR2 (germline): SGHRS, YFSETQ. This CDR3 is built from 18 residues. V gave up 0 bases and J gave up 6 bases, with 22 bases separating them.

The rearrangement joins TRBV19 to TRBJ1-5, with 7 bases that match TRBD1. With 6 bases clipped from V and 4 bases from J, the junction kept 6 bases outside the gene matches. Per the germline V gene, CDR1 is LNHDA and CDR2 is SQIVND (reference sequence). The CDR3 extends over 14 amino acids. The CDR3 region has the DNA TGTGCCAGTAGGGAGGGGACAGAAAATCAGCCCCAGCATTTT. Encoded protein: CASREGTENQPQHF.

Only a few counts were recorded for this clone. The chain carries TRBV6-5 and TRBJ1-1; D unclear. V lost 5 bases and J lost 0, with 7 bases in between. CDR1 MNHEY and CDR2 SVGAGI come from the germline V gene. CDR3 length: 13 amino acids. The CDR3 region has the DNA TGTGCCAGCAGTCCCTGGTTGAACACTGAAGCTTTCTTT. It encodes CASSPWLNTEAFF.